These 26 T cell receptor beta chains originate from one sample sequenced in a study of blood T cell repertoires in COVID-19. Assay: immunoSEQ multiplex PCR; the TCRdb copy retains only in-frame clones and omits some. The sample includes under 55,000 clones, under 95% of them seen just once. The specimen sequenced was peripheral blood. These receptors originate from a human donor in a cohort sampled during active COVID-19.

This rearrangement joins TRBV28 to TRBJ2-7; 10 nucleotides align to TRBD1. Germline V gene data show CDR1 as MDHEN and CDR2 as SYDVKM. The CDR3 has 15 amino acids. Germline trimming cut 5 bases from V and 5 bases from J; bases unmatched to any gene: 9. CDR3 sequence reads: CASSVVTGGKDEQYF. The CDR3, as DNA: TGTGCCAGCAGTGTAGTGACAGGGGGCAAAGACGAGCAGTACTTC.

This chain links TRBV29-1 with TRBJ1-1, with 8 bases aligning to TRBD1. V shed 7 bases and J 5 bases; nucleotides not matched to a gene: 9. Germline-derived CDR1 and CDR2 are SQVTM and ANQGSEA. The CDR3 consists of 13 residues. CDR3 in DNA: TGCAGCGGGACAGGGCAAGGGGGGACTGAAGCTTTCTTT. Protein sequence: CSGTGQGGTEAFF.

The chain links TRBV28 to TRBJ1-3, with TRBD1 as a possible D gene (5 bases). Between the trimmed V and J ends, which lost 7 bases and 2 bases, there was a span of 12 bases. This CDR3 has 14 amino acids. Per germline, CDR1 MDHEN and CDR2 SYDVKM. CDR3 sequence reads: CASTNGGAGNTIYF. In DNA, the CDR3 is TGTGCCAGCACCAACGGAGGGGCTGGAAACACCATATATTTT.

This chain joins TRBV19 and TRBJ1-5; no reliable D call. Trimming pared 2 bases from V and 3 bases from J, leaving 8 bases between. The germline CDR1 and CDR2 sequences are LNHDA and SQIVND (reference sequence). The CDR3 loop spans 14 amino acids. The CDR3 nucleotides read TGTGCCAGTAGTATAAGCAGGAACAATCAGCCCCAGCATTTT. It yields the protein CASSISRNNQPQHF.

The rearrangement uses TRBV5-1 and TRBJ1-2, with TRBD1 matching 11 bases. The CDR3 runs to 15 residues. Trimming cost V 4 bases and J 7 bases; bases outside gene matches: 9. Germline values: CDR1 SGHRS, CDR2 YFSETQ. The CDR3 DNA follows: TGCGCCAGCAGCGAACGGACAGGGGGCGTGGGTGGCTACACCTTC. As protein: CASSERTGGVGGYTF.

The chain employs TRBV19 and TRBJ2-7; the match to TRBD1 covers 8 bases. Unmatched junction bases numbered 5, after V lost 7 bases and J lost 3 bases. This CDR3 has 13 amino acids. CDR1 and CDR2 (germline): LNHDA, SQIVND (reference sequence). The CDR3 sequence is CASKGDRHYEQYF. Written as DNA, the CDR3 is TGTGCCAGTAAAGGGGACAGGCACTACGAGCAGTACTTC.

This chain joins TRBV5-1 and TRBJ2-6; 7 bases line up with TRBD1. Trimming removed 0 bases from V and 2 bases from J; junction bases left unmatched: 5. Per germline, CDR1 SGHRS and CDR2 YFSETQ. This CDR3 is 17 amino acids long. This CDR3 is CASSLALTGTGANVLTF. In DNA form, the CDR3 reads TGCGCCAGCAGCTTGGCCTTGACAGGGACTGGGGCCAACGTCCTGACTTTC.

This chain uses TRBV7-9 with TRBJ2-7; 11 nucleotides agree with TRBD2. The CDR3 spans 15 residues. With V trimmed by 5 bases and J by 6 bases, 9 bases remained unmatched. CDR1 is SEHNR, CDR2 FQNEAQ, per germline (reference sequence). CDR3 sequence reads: CASSPRTSGSGEQYF. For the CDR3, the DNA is TGTGCCAGCAGCCCCCGTACTAGCGGGAGTGGCGAGCAGTACTTC.

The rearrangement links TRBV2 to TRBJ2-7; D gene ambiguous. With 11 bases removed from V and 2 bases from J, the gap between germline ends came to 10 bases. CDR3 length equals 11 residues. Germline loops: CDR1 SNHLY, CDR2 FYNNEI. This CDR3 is CASRVAYEQYF. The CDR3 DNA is TGTGCCTCCCGGGTTGCCTACGAGCAGTACTTC.

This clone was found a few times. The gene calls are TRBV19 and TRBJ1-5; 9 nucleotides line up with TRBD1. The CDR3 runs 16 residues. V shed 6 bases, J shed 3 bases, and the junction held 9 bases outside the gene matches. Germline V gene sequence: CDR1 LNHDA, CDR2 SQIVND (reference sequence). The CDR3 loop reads CASRKGGQGDNQPQHF. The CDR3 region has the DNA TGTGCCAGTAGAAAAGGGGGACAGGGAGACAATCAGCCCCAGCATTTT.

In nucleotides, the CDR3 is TGTGCCAGCAGCGAAGAGGGCTCCTACGAGCAGTACTTC. It encodes CASSEEGSYEQYF. The chain carries TRBV11-3 and TRBJ2-7; D possibly corresponds to TRBD2 (5 bases). The V end was cut by 5 bases, the J end by 0 bases, with 8 bases between. Germline-derived CDR1 and CDR2 are SGHNT and YENEEA. The CDR3 consists of 13 residues.

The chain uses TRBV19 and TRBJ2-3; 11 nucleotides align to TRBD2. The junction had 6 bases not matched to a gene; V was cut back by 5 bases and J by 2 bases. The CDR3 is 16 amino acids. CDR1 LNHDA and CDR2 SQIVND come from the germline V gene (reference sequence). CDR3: CASSVLAGGITDTQYF. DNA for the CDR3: TGTGCCAGTAGTGTCCTAGCGGGAGGAATCACAGATACGCAGTATTTT.

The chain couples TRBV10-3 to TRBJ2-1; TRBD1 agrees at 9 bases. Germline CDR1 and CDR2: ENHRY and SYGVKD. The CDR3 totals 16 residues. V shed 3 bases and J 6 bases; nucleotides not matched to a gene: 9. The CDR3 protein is CAISDPGQGRVNEQFF. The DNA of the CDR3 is TGTGCCATCAGTGATCCTGGACAGGGGAGGGTCAATGAGCAGTTCTTC.

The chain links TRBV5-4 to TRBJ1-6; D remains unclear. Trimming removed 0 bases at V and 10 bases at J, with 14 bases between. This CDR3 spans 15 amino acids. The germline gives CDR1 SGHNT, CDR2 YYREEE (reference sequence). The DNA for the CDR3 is TGTGCCAGCAGCTTGGATCGGGGAGTTAGCTCACCCCTCCACTTT. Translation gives CASSLDRGVSSPLHF. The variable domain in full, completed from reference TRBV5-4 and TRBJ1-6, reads ETGVTQSPTHLIKTRGQQVTLRCSSQSGHNTVSWYQQALGQGPQFIFQYYREEENGRGNFPPRFSGLQFPNYSSELNVNALELDDSALYLCASSLDRGVSSPLHFGNGTRLTVT.

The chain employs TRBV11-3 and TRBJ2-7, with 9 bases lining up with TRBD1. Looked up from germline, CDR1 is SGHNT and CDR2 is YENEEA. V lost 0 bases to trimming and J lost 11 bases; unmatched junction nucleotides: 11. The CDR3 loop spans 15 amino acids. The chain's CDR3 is CASSLDMGTGCWEYV. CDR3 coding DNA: TGTGCCAGCAGCTTAGATATGGGGACAGGGTGTTGGGAGTACGTC.

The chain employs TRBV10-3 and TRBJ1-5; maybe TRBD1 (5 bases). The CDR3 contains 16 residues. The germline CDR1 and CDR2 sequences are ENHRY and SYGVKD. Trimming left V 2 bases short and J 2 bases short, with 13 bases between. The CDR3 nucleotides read TGTGCCATCAGTGAGAGGGGCGGGGAGGGCAATCAGCCCCAGCATTTT. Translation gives CAISERGGEGNQPQHF.

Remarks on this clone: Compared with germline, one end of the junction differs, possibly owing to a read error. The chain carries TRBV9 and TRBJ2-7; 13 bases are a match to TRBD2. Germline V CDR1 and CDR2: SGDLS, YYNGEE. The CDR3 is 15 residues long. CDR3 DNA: TGTGCCAGCAGCGTAGAGGGACTAGCGGGAAACCGGTTGGACTTC. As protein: CASSVEGLAGNRLDF.

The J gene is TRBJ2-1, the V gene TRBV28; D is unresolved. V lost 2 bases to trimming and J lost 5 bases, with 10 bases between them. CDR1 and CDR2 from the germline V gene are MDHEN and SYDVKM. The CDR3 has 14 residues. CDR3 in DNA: TGTGCCAGCAGTTTACCCCGATCTAACAATGAGCAGTTCTTC. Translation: CASSLPRSNNEQFF.

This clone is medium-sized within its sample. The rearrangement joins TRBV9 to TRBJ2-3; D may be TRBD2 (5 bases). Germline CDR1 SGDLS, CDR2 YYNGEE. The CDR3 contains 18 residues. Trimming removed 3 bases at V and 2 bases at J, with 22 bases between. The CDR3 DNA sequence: TGTGCCAGCAGCGAGCTCCTGGGAAGCGGACCACTCACAGATACGCAGTATTTT. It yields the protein CASSELLGSGPLTDTQYF. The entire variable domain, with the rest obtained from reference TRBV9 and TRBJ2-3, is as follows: DSGVTQTPKHLITATGQRVTLRCSPRSGDLSVYWYQQSLDQGLQFLIQYYNGEERAKGNILERFSAQQFPDLHSELNLSSLELGDSALYFCASSELLGSGPLTDTQYFGPGTRLTVL.

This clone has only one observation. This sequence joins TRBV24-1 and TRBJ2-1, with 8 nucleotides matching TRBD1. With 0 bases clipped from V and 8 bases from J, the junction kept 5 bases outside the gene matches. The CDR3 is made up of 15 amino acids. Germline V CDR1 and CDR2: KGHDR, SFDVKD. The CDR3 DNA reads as TGTGCCACCAGTGATTTGGGAGACAGGGGTGATGAGCAGTTCTTC. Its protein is CATSDLGDRGDEQFF.

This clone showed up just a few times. The CDR3 protein is CASSLGVASRYEQYF. The CDR3 DNA reads as TGTGCCAGCAGCCTGGGGGTAGCTAGTCGCTACGAGCAGTACTTC. The chain links TRBV5-4 to TRBJ2-7; D assignment may be TRBD1 or TRBD2 (5 bases each). The CDR3 runs to 15 residues. Germline V lookup: CDR1 SGHNT, CDR2 YYREEE (reference sequence). With 4 bases removed from V and 3 bases from J, the gap between germline ends came to 17 bases.

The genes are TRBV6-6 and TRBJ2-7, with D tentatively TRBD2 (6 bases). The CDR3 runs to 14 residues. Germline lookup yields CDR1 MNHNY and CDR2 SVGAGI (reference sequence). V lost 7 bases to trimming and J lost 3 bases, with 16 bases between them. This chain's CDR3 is CASTVRGLSYEQYF. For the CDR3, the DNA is TGTGCCAGCACCGTAAGGGGACTCAGCTACGAGCAGTACTTC.

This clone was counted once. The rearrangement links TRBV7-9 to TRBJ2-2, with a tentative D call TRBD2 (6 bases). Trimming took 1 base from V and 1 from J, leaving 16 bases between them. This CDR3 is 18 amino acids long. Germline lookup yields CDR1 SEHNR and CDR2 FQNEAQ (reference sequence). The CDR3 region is CASSLEKIAGRNTGELFF. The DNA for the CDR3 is TGTGCCAGCAGCTTAGAAAAAATTGCGGGGCGGAACACCGGGGAGCTGTTTTTT.

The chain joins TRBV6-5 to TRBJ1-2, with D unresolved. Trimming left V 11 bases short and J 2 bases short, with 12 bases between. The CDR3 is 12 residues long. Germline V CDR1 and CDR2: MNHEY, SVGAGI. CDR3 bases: TGTGCCGCGAGAGCACAGAACTATGGCTACACCTTC. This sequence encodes CAARAQNYGYTF.

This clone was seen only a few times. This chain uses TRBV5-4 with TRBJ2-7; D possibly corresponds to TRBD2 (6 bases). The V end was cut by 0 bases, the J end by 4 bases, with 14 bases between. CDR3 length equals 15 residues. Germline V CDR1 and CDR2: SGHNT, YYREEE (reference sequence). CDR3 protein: CASSLDRGSAYEQYF. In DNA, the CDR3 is TGTGCCAGCAGCTTGGATCGGGGGAGCGCATACGAGCAGTACTTC.

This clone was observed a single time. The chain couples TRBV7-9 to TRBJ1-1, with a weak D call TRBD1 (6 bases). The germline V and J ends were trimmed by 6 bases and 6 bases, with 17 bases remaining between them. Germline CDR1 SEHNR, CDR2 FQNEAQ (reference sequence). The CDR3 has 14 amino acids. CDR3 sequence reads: CASRGTGWGAEAFF. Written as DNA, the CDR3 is TGTGCCAGCAGGGGTACAGGGTGGGGAGCTGAAGCTTTCTTT.